These 8 T cell receptor beta chains originate from one sample sequenced in a study of T cells after posttransplantation cyclophosphamide. Clones were sequenced by immunoSEQ multiplex PCR, and TCRdb holds only the in-frame ones, with some missing. Singletons are absent from the sample, which has about 37,000 clones. Material: PBMCs. The receptor set was obtained from a man younger than 45 in good health and a related stem cell transplant donor.

This clone has ten or more counts. The chain employs TRBV28 and TRBJ1-2; TRBD1 matches at 8 bases. Trimming removed 3 bases from V and 4 bases from J; junction bases left unmatched: 10. This CDR3 region has 16 residues. Per the germline V gene, CDR1 is MDHEN and CDR2 is SYDVKM. In nucleotides, the CDR3 is TGTGCCAGCAGTTTTCGGGCAGGGGGCCCCCCCTATGGCTACACCTTC. Its translation: CASSFRAGGPPYGYTF.

This clone was recorded at least ten times. The chain is built from TRBV19 and TRBJ1-5; D remains unclear. Germline V CDR1 and CDR2: LNHDA, SQIVND (reference sequence). The CDR3 sequence is 13 residues long. V lost 5 bases and J 0 bases, leaving 5 bases between the germline ends. The CDR3 DNA reads TGTGCCAGTAGTCGCGGTAGCAATCAGCCCCAGCATTTT. This translates into CASSRGSNQPQHF.

This clone was seen many times. CDR3 nucleotide sequence: TGTGCCAGCAGCTTAAATAGGGGGAGGAATGAGCAGTTCTTC. As protein: CASSLNRGRNEQFF. The chain has TRBV13 and TRBJ2-1, with D perhaps TRBD1 or TRBD2 (6 bases each). This CDR3 contains 14 residues. Trimming shortened V by 2 bases and J by 7 bases, and 12 bases separated the two germline ends. Germline lookup yields CDR1 PRHDT and CDR2 FYEKMQ (reference sequence).

This clone was seen ten or more times. The chain joins TRBV7-9 to TRBJ2-7; 10 positions agree with TRBD1. Germline CDR1 reads SEHNR; CDR2 reads FQNEAQ (reference sequence). V dropped 4 bases and J dropped 5; count of bases not matched to a gene: 17. This CDR3 spans 18 amino acids. CDR3 protein: CASSSGTGAMIGLNEQYF. For the CDR3, the DNA is TGTGCCAGCAGCTCCGGGACAGGGGCGATGATCGGTCTGAACGAGCAGTACTTC.

The table lists this clone with many counts. This chain links TRBV6-4 with TRBJ1-2; 10 bases are shared with TRBD1. This CDR3 has 18 residues. CDR1 and CDR2 from the germline V gene are MRHNA and SNTAGT. The V and J ends lost 7 bases and 8 bases, in that order; junction bases with no gene match: 22. This CDR3 reads CASTSAVGRDRGGEGYTF. The CDR3 bases are TGTGCCAGCACTAGCGCTGTAGGGAGGGACAGGGGCGGTGAAGGCTACACCTTC.

By its share, this clone is medium-sized. This chain connects TRBV25-1 to TRBJ2-1; 14 bases align to TRBD2. This CDR3 has 16 amino acids. The J segment lost 2 bases and the V segment lost 5 bases, leaving 2 bases of the junction unmatched. Per the germline V gene, CDR1 is MGHDK and CDR2 is SYGVNS. For the CDR3, the DNA is TGTGCCAGCAGTTCGACTAGCGGGGGGGCCTACAATGAGCAGTTCTTC. It translates to CASSSTSGGAYNEQFF.

Many counts were recorded for this clone. This rearrangement joins TRBV9 to TRBJ1-3; 8 bases agree with TRBD1. V shed 2 bases and J 0 bases; nucleotides not matched to a gene: 7. This CDR3 is 17 amino acids long. The germline V gene encodes CDR1 SGDLS and CDR2 YYNGEE. Here the CDR3 DNA reads TGTGCCAGCAGCGTGATGGACAGGGTCCCCTCTGGAAACACCATATATTTT. Protein product: CASSVMDRVPSGNTIYF. The full variable domain, completed using reference TRBV9 and TRBJ1-3, is DSGVTQTPKHLITATGQRVTLRCSPRSGDLSVYWYQQSLDQGLQFLIQYYNGEERAKGNILERFSAQQFPDLHSELNLSSLELGDSALYFCASSVMDRVPSGNTIYFGEGSWLTVV.

This clone came up many times. The chain has TRBV7-9 and TRBJ1-1; maybe TRBD1 (5 bases). The CDR3 spans 13 residues. V was cut by 5 bases and J by 0 bases, with 7 bases left in between. Germline lookup yields CDR1 SEHNR and CDR2 FQNEAQ (reference sequence). CDR3 loop: CASSQDMNTEAFF. As DNA, the CDR3 is TGTGCCAGCAGCCAGGACATGAACACTGAAGCTTTCTTT.